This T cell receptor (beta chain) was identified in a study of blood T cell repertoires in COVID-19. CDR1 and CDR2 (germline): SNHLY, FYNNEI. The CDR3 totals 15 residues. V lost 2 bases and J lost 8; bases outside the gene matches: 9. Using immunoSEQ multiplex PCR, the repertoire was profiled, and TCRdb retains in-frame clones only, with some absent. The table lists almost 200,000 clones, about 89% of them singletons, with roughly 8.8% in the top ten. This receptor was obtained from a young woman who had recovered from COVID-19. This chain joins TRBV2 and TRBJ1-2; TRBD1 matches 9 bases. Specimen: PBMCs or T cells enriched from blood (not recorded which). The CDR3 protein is CASSETPDRGLGYTF. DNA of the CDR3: TGTGCCAGCAGTGAAACCCCGGACAGGGGTCTCGGCTACACCTTC.